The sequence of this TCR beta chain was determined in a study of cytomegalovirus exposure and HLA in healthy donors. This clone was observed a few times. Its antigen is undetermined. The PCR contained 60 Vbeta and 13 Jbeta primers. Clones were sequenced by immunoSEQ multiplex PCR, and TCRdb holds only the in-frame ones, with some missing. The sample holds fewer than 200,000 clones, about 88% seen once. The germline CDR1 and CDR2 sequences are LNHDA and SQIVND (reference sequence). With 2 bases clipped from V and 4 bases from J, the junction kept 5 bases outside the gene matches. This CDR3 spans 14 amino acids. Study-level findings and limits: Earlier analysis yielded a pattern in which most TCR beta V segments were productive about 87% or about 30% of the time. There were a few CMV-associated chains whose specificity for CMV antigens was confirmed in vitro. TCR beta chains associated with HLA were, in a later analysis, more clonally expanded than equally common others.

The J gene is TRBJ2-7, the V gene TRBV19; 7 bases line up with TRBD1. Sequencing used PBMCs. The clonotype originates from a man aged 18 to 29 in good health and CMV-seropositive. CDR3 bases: TGTGCCAGTAGTATATCCGGGACAGCGTACGAGCAGTACTTC. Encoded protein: CASSISGTAYEQYF. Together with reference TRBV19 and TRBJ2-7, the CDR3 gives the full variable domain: DGGITQSPKYLFRKEGQNVTLSCEQNLNHDAMYWYRQDPGQGLRLIYYSQIVNDFQKGDIAEGYSVSREKKESFPLTVTSAQKNPTAFYLCASSISGTAYEQYFGPGTRLTVT.